The clone carrying this TCR beta chain appeared a single time. TCRdb's copy holds only in-frame clones and misses some; the assay was immunoSEQ multiplex PCR. The profile shows 500,000 to 550,000 clones, 90% to 97% of them singletons. The data were taken from a study of shared clonotypes between healthy human individuals. Study overall: Each donor's CD4 naive and CD4 memory cells filled three plates apiece, CD8 naive two, and CD8 memory one.

This CDR3 has 12 residues. Trimming removed 7 bases at V and 5 bases at J, with 9 bases between. Looked up from germline, CDR1 is SNHLY and CDR2 is FYNNEI. The receptor was derived from a woman aged 30 to 39 in good health. The sequencing input was naive CD4+ T cells sorted from blood. This sample's subset: CD45RA+ positively selected. This chain links TRBV2 with TRBJ1-5; D gene ambiguous. The CDR3 reads CASKHTDQPQHF. The DNA for the CDR3 is TGTGCCAGCAAACATACTGATCAGCCCCAGCATTTT.